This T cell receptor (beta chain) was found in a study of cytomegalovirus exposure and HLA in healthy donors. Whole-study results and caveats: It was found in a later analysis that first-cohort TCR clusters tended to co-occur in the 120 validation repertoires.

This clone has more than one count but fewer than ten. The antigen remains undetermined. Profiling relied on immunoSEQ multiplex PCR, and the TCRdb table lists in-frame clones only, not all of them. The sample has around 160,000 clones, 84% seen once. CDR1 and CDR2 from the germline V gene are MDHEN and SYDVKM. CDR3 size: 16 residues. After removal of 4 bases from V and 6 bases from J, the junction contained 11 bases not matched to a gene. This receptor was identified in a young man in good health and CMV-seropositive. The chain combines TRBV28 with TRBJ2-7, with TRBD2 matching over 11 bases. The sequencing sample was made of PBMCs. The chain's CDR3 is CASSSHSNSGRGEQYF. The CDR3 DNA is TGTGCCAGCAGTTCCCACAGCAATAGCGGGAGGGGCGAGCAGTACTTC. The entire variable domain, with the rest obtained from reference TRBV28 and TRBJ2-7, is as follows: DVKVTQSSRYLVKRTGEKVFLECVQDMDHENMFWYRQDPGLGLRLIYFSYDVKMKEKGDIPEGYSVSREKKERFSLILESASTNQTSMYLCASSSHSNSGRGEQYFGPGTRLTVT.